The rows below give T cell receptor beta chains drawn from one sample of a study of molecular identifiers for immune sequencing clone quantification. MiXCR was run by TCRdb on the PCR reads, yielding one entry per CDR3 protein. The sample yields over 600,000 distinct CDR3 sequences, 15% to 20% seen once. Sequencing was carried out using naive CD8+ T cells from blood, with Jurkat cell RNA spiked in. The receptors shown here come from a human donor in good health. Some libraries in this study had Jurkat cell RNA spiked in. The CDR3 runs from the conserved cysteine through the conserved F or W. Fields, in order: J gene, V gene, clone size, D gene, CDR3 protein, CDR3 DNA. The D gene is left open where the match is weak. The size entry is marked missing in some rows and otherwise reads once, few, many or a size class.

J: TRBJ1-2; V: TRBV9; size: -; D: -; CDR3: CASSEGDNGYTF; DNA: TGTGCCAGCAGCGAGGGGGACAATGGCTACACCTTC
J: TRBJ2-1; V: TRBV11-2; size: -; D: -; CDR3: CASSSAGTETYNEQFF; DNA: TGTGCCAGCAGCTCTGCCGGGACTGAGACCTACAATGAGCAGTTCTTC
J: TRBJ2-3; V: TRBV7-9; size: many; D: -; CDR3: CASSLPAGPSTDTQYF; DNA: TGTGCCAGCAGCTTACCGGCAGGCCCCAGCACAGATACGCAGTATTTT
J: TRBJ2-3; V: TRBV7-9; size: many; D: -; CDR3: CASSLVVGGDTQYF; DNA: TGTGCCAGCAGCTTAGTCGTGGGGGGTGATACGCAGTATTTT
J: TRBJ1-2; V: TRBV10-3; size: few; D: -; CDR3: CAISEEISNYGYTF; DNA: TGTGCCATCAGTGAGGAGATTTCTAACTATGGCTACACCTTC
J: TRBJ2-5; V: TRBV2; size: many; D: TRBD1; CDR3: CANRQGLIQETQYF; DNA: TGTGCCAACAGACAGGGGTTGATCCAAGAGACCCAGTACTTC
J: TRBJ2-7; V: TRBV19; size: many; D: -; CDR3: CASSTGPGASYEQYF; DNA: TGTGCCAGTAGTACAGGGCCGGGGGCCTCCTACGAGCAGTACTTC
J: TRBJ1-3; V: TRBV4-3; size: many; D: -; CDR3: CASSQDPGAGNTIYF; DNA: TGCGCCAGCAGCCAAGATCCGGGGGCCGGAAACACCATATATTTT
J: TRBJ1-1; V: TRBV6-5; size: many; D: -; CDR3: CASSHQPGSVNEAFF; DNA: TGTGCCAGCAGTCACCAACCAGGGAGTGTAAATGAAGCTTTCTTT
J: TRBJ2-3; V: TRBV11-2; size: many; D: -; CDR3: CASSPNNPTDTQYF; DNA: TGTGCCAGCAGCCCAAACAATCCCACAGATACGCAGTATTTT
J: TRBJ1-5; V: TRBV4-1; size: -; D: -; CDR3: CASSQAAMPNPPQHF; DNA: TGCGCCAGCAGCCAAGCCGCAATGCCCAATCCGCCCCAGCATTTT
J: TRBJ2-3; V: TRBV20-1; size: many; D: -; CDR3: CSARDPSSASTDTQYF; DNA: TGCAGTGCTAGAGATCCTTCTAGCGCTAGCACAGATACGCAGTATTTT
J: TRBJ2-2; V: TRBV12-5; size: -; D: -; CDR3: CASGSGFRELFF; DNA: TGTGCTAGTGGTTCGGGATTTCGGGAGCTGTTTTTT
J: TRBJ1-3; V: TRBV13; size: few; D: TRBD1; CDR3: CASSDNRGESSGNTIYF; DNA: TGTGCCAGCAGCGACAACAGGGGCGAGAGCTCTGGAAACACCATATATTTT
J: TRBJ2-1; V: TRBV19; size: many; D: -; CDR3: CASALGDWDNEQFF; DNA: TGTGCCAGTGCCCTGGGGGATTGGGACAATGAGCAGTTCTTC
J: TRBJ2-2; V: TRBV12-3/TRBV12-4; size: few; D: -; CDR3: CAGSLTTVFGNTGELFF; DNA: TGTGCCGGCAGTTTAACGACGGTCTTCGGGAACACCGGGGAGCTGTTTTTT
J: TRBJ2-7; V: TRBV5-1; size: many; D: -; CDR3: CASSTLTRDPTYEQYF; DNA: TGCGCCAGCAGCACCTTAACAAGGGACCCCACCTACGAGCAGTACTTC
J: TRBJ2-1; V: TRBV19; size: -; D: -; CDR3: CASSIATRSSYNEQFF; DNA: TGTGCCAGTAGTATAGCAACAAGAAGCTCCTACAATGAGCAGTTCTTC
J: TRBJ2-6; V: TRBV28; size: few; D: -; CDR3: CASSSNFLLFSSGANVLTF; DNA: TGTGCCAGCAGTTCCAACTTCCTCTTATTTAGCTCTGGGGCCAACGTCCTGACTTTC
J: TRBJ1-1; V: TRBV9; size: -; D: -; CDR3: CASSARDANTEAFF; DNA: TGTGCCAGCAGCGCCCGGGACGCGAACACTGAAGCTTTCTTT
J: TRBJ1-6; V: TRBV19; size: many; D: -; CDR3: CASSMGQDFSYNSPLHF; DNA: TGTGCCAGTAGTATGGGGCAGGATTTTTCCTATAATTCACCCCTCCACTTT
J: TRBJ2-2; V: TRBV5-3; size: -; D: -; CDR3: CARSQDSNDTGELFF; DNA: TGTGCCAGAAGCCAGGACAGCAATGACACCGGGGAGCTGTTTTTT
J: TRBJ2-2; V: TRBV18; size: few; D: TRBD2; CDR3: CASSPSLAEFNTGELFF; DNA: TGTGCCAGCTCACCATCACTAGCGGAATTCAACACCGGGGAGCTGTTTTTT
J: TRBJ2-7; V: TRBV27; size: few; D: -; CDR3: CASSLGGQGFREQYF; DNA: TGTGCCAGCAGTTTAGGGGGGCAGGGGTTTAGGGAGCAGTACTTC